This T cell receptor beta chain was profiled in a study of blood T cell repertoires in COVID-19 (dated by TCRdb to the early 2020s). About the full investigation: Samples covering the acute and convalescent phases of COVID-19 were provided by collaborators in the United States, Italy and Spain. The prospective study material was composed of cDNA or gDNA derived from T cells, B-cell-depleted T cells, or PBMCs. Deeply sampled blood TCRbeta repertoires from subjects exposed to, actively infected with, or recovered from COVID-19 were included in the dataset. The repertoires were made available in a free public database intended to serve as a resource for research on the immune response to SARS-CoV-2. Samples were obtained from the ongoing ImmuneRACE study (first 160 participants) and from about 1,300 subjects provided by 6 global collaborators. A de-identified subject ID, COVID-19 status, age in years and sex were almost always included in the sample metadata. HLA class I and class II types, where available, came from metadata supplied by the sample provider rather than from assay-based typing.

Trimmed from V: 2 bases; trimmed from J: 0 bases; junction bases lacking a gene match: 7. The CDR3, cysteine through phenylalanine, is 18 amino acids long. The CDR3 DNA has 54 bases and is translated from base 1. CDR1 SGHTA and CDR2 FQGTGA are derived from the germline V gene. The immunoSEQ Assay, a bias-controlled multiplex PCR, was used to amplify TCRbeta CDR3 regions from genomic DNA. In the original analysis: The number of nucleated cells in each sample was estimated by amplification of reference gene primers within the assay. To quantify the absolute abundance of each unique TCRbeta CDR3 rearrangement, sequence reads were collapsed and filtered. For each sample, productive Simpson clonality was calculated as the square root of Simpson's diversity index across productive rearrangements. The immuneACCESS repertoire file appears here via TCRdb, limited to in-frame rearrangements. These files lack a portion of the clones; in checked studies, under half of the deficit traces to unresolved V genes, and the cause of the others is not known. From that table come the V and J calls and clone size; the DNA was used to work out D and trimming. Present in this sample are about 80,000 clones, about 80% of which were seen just once. The ten largest clones add up to over 10% of the sample.

Paper-wide results and their limitations: The quantity of clinical and demographic metadata differed by source and by participant and was supplied without curation.

Collaborating institutions collected whole blood in K2EDTA tubes following their own protocols. For TCRbeta analysis, collaborators shipped samples in one of three forms: frozen whole blood, isolated PBMCs, or DNA extracted from either of those sample types. Points on this clone: Its antigen target is currently unknown. No base qualities exist here, and no much larger clone lies one base off it.

The sequenced sample consisted of peripheral blood. The chain was built from TRBV7-3 and TRBJ2-1; 10 central nucleotides agree with TRBD2. This TCR was sampled from a human donor in a cohort sampled during active COVID-19. This receptor carries the CDR3 CASSLQASGGGSYNEQFF. The sequenced DNA: TGTGCCAGCAGCTTACAGGCTAGCGGGGGCGGCTCCTACAATGAGCAGTTCTTC.